The entry below gives a single T cell receptor (beta chain) sequence along with its context. Its antigen is not identified. The data stem from a study of CD8+ T cells in alopecia areata. Patients with alopecia areata provided lesional scalp punch biopsies as well as peripheral blood. PBMCs provided sorted CD4+ and CD8+ T cells. From germline, CDR1 is SGHTA and CDR2 FQGNSA. J gave up 6 bases and V 3 bases, and 11 bases lay outside the gene matches. CDR3 length equals 16 residues. cDNA prepared by RNA extraction and subsequent reverse transcription served as the template for sequencing. The repertoire was sequenced with immunoSEQ multiplex PCR; TCRdb's copy has only in-frame clones and lacks some. The table shows 140,000 to 150,000 clones, with around 51% occurring only once. Notes on the study in general: Possibly because of HLA-related factors, TCR sharing was less clear across patients than in mice.

The TCR was taken from a human donor with alopecia areata. The chain carries TRBV7-2 and TRBJ1-2; the match to TRBD1 covers 9 bases. The starting material was CD4+ T cells sorted from blood, obtained at week 0. In DNA, the CDR3 is TGTGCCAGCAGCTTGACCGGGACAGGGACCACAGATGGCTACACCTTC. Amino acid sequence: CASSLTGTGTTDGYTF.